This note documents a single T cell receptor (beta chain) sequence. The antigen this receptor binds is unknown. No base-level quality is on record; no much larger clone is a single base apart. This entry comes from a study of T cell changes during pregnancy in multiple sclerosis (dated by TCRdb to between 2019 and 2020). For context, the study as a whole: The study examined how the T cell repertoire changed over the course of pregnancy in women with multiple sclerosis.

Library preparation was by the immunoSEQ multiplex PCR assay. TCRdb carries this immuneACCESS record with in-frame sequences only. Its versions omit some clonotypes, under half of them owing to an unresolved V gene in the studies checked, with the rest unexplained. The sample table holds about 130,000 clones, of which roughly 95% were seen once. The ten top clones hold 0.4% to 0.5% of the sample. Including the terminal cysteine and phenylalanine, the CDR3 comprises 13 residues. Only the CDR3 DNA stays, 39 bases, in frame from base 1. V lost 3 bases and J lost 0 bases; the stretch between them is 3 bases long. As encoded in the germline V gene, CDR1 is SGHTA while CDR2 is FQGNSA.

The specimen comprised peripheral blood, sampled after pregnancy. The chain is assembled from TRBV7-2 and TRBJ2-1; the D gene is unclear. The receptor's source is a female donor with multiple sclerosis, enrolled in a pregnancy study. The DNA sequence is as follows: TGTGCCAGCAGCTTGAGCTCCTACAATGAGCAGTTCTTC. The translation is CASSLSSYNEQFF.